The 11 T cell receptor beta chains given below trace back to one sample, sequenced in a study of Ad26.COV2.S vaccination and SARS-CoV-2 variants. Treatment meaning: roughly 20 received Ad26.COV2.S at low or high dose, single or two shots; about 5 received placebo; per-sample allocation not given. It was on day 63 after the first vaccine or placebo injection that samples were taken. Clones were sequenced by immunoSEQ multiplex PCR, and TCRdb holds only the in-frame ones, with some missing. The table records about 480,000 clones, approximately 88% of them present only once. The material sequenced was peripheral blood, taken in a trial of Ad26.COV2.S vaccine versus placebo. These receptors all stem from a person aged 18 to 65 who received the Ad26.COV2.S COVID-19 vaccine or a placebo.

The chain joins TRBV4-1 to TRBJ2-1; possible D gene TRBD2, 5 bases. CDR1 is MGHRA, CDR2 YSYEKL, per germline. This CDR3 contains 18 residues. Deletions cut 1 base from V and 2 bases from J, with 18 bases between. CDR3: CASSQGTGIQSTYNEQFF. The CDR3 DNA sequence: TGCGCCAGCAGCCAAGGGACGGGGATTCAAAGTACCTACAATGAGCAGTTCTTC.

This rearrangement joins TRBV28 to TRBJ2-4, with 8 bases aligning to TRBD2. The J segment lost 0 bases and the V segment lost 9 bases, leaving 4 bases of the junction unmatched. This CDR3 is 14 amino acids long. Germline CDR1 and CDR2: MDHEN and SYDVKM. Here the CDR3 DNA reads TGTGCCAGTTCGGGGGGGGTAGCCAAAAACATTCAGTACTTC. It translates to CASSGGVAKNIQYF.

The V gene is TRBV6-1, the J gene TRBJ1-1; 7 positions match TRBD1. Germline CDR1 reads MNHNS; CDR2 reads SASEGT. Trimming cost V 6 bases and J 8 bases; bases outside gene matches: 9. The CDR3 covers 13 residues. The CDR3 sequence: CASRATGKREAFF. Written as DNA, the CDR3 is TGTGCCAGCAGGGCGACAGGGAAACGAGAAGCTTTCTTT.

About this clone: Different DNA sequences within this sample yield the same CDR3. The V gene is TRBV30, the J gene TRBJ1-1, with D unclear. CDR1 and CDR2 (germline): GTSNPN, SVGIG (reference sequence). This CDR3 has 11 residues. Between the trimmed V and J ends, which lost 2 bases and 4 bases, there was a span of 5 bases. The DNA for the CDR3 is TGTGCCTGGAGTCCCGCCACTGAAGCTTTCTTT. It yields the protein CAWSPATEAFF.

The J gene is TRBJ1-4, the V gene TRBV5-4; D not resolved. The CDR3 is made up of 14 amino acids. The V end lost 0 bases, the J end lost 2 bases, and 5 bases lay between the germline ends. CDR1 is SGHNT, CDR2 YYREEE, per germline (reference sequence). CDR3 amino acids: CASSLGVTNEKLFF. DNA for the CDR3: TGTGCCAGCAGCTTGGGAGTTACTAATGAAAAACTGTTTTTT. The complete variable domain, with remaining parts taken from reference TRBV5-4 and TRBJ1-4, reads ETGVTQSPTHLIKTRGQQVTLRCSSQSGHNTVSWYQQALGQGPQFIFQYYREEENGRGNFPPRFSGLQFPNYSSELNVNALELDDSALYLCASSLGVTNEKLFFGSGTQLSVL.

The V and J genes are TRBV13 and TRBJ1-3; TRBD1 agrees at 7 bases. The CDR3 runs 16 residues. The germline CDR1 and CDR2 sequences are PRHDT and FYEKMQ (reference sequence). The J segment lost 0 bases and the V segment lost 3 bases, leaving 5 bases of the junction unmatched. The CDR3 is CASSLGQSRSGNTIYF. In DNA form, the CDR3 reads TGTGCCAGCAGCTTGGGACAGAGCCGCTCTGGAAACACCATATATTTT.

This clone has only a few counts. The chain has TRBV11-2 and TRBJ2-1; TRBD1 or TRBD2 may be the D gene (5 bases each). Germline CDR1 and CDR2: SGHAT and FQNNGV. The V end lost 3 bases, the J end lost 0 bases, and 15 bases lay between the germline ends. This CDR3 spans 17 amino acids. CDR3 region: CASSLMTGPSSYNEQFF. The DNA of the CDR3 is TGTGCCAGCAGCTTGATGACGGGGCCGAGCTCCTACAATGAGCAGTTCTTC.

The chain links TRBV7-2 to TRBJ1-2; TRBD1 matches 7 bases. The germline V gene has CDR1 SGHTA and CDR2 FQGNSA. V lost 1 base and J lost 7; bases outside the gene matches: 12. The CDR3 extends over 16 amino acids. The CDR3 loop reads CASSLVGTAGGAGYTF. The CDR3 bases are TGTGCCAGCAGCTTAGTGGGGACTGCAGGGGGGGCTGGCTACACCTTC.

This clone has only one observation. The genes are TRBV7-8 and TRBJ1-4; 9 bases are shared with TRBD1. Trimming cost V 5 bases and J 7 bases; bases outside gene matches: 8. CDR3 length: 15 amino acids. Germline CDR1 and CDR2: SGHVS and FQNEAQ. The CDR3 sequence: CASSKLRTGVEKLFF. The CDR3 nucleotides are TGTGCCAGCAGCAAGCTGCGGACAGGGGTTGAAAAACTGTTTTTT.

The CDR3, as DNA: TGCGCCAGCAGCAGTAGCGGGAGGGAGGGGCCAGATACGCAGTATTTT. This gives the protein CASSSSGREGPDTQYF. This sequence joins TRBV5-1 and TRBJ2-3; 11 nucleotides align to TRBD2. The CDR3 is 16 residues long. Looked up from germline, CDR1 is SGHRS and CDR2 is YFSETQ. The junction had 8 bases not matched to a gene; V was cut back by 4 bases and J by 4 bases.

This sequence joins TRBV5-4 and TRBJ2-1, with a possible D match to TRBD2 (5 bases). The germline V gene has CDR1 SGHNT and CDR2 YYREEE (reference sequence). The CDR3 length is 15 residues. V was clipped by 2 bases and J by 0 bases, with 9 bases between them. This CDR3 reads CASSFGGGSYNEQFF. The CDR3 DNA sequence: TGTGCCAGCAGCTTTGGCGGAGGCTCCTACAATGAGCAGTTCTTC.